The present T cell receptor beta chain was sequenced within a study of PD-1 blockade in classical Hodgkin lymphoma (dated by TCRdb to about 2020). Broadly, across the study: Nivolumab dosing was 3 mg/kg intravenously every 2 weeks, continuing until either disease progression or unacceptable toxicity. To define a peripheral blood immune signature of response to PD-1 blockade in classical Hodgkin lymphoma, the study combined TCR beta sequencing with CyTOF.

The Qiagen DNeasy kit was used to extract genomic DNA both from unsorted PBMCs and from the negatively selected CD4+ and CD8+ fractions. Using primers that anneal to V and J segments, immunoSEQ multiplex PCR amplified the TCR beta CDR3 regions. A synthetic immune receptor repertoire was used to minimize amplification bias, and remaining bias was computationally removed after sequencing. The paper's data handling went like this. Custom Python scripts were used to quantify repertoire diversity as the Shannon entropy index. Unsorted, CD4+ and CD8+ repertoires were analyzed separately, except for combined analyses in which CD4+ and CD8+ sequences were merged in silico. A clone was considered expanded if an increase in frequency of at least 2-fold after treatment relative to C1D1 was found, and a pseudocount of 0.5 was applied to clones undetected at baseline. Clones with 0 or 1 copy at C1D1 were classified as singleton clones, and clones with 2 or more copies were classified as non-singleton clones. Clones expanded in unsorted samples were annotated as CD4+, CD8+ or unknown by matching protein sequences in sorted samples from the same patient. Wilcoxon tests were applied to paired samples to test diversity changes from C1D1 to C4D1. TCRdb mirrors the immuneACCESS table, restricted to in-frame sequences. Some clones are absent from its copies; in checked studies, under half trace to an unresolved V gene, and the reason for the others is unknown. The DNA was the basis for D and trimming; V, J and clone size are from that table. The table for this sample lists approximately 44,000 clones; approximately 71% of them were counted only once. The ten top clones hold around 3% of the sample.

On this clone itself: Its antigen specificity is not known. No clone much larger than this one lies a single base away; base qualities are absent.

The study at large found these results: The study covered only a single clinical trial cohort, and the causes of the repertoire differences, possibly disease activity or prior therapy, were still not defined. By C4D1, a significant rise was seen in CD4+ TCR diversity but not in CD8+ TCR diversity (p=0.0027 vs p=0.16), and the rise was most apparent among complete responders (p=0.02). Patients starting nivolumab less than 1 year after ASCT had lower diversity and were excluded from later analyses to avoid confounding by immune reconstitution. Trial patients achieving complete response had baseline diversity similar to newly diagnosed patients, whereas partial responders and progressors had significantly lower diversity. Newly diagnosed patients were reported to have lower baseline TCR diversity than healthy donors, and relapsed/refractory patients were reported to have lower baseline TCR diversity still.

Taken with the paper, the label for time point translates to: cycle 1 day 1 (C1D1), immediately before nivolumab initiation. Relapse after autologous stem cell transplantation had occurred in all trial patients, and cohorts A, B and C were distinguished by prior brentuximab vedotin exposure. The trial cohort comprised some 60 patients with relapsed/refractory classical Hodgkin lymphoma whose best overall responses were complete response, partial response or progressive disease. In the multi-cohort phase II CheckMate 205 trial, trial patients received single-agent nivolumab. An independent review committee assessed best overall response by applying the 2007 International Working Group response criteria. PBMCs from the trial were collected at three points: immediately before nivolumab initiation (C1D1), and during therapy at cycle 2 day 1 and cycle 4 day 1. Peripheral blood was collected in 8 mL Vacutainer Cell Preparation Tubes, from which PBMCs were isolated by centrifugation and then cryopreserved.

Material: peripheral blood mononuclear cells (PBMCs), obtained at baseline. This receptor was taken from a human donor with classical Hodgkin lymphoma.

The DNA is TGTGCCAGTAGTGTCTCCACAGATACGCAGTATTTT. Its protein reads: CASSVSTDTQYF. The sequence links TRBV19 to TRBJ2-3, with the D gene not clear enough to name. The CDR3 has 12 amino acids, counting the end cysteine and phenylalanine. Only the CDR3 region is kept as DNA, spanning 36 bases read in frame from base 1. Via the germline V gene (reference sequence), CDR1 is LNHDA and CDR2 SQIVND. V is clipped by 5 bases and J by 2 bases, and the sequence between their germline boundaries is 5 bases long.